This entry lists 15 T cell receptor beta chains sequenced from one sample in a study of technical replicates of blood from several donors. Repertoires were generated with immunoSEQ multiplex PCR, while TCRdb's copy carries only in-frame clones and drops some. The repertoire includes tens of thousands of clones, 85% to 95% of them detected once, and roughly 0.37% sits in the top ten. Sequencing was performed on T cells isolated from PBMCs. All receptors come from a human donor in good health.

The chain couples TRBV11-2 to TRBJ2-7; no clear D gene. The V end was cut by 5 bases, the J end by 2 bases, with 10 bases between. The CDR3 length is 13 residues. Germline V gene data show CDR1 as SGHAT and CDR2 as FQNNGV. CDR3 in amino acids: CASSLQVTYEQYF. DNA for the CDR3: TGTGCCAGCAGCCTGCAGGTTACCTACGAGCAGTACTTC.

The genes are TRBV2 and TRBJ1-2, with 9 bases that match TRBD1. Germline V lookup: CDR1 SNHLY, CDR2 FYNNEI. CDR3 length: 13 amino acids. The trim removed 6 bases at V and 4 bases at J, leaving 3 bases unmatched. CDR3 in amino acids: CASRGQGSYGYTF. In DNA, the CDR3 is TGTGCCAGCAGGGGACAGGGATCCTATGGCTACACCTTC.

The rearrangement joins TRBV10-3 to TRBJ1-1; 7 bases map to TRBD1. The CDR3 covers 14 residues. J lost 5 bases, V lost 4 bases, and 7 bases had no gene match. Germline-derived CDR1 and CDR2 are ENHRY and SYGVKD. The CDR3 DNA reads TGTGCCATCAGTGTACAGGGGCAAGGGACTGAAGCTTTCTTT. Translating it yields CAISVQGQGTEAFF.

The chain combines TRBV6-5 with TRBJ1-1; 8 bases map to TRBD1. The germline V gene encodes CDR1 MNHEY and CDR2 SVGAGI. The V gene end was trimmed by 0 bases and the J gene end by 4 bases; junction bases not matched to a gene: 4. The CDR3 is 15 amino acids. In DNA form, the CDR3 reads TGTGCCAGCAGTTACTCCGGACAGGGAGGCACTGAAGCTTTCTTT. Translation gives CASSYSGQGGTEAFF.

CDR3 loop: CASSPPGQTGNEQFF. DNA for the CDR3: TGTGCCAGCAGCCCCCCGGGACAGACGGGGAATGAGCAGTTCTTC. The chain has TRBV7-3 and TRBJ2-1, with TRBD1 matching 7 bases. Trimming removed 5 bases from V and 7 bases from J; junction bases left unmatched: 11. CDR3 length equals 15 residues. The germline gives CDR1 SGHTA, CDR2 FQGTGA.

About this clone itself: Other DNA sequences in this sample translate to the same CDR3. The chain recombines TRBV18 with TRBJ2-7, with 11 positions matching TRBD1. Germline lookup yields CDR1 KGHSH and CDR2 LQKENI. The CDR3 covers 14 residues. V was clipped by 2 bases and J by 4 bases; unmatched bases: 1. The CDR3 loop is CASSPGQGAYEQYF. The CDR3 region has the DNA TGTGCCAGCTCACCAGGACAGGGGGCATACGAGCAGTACTTC.

This chain connects TRBV9 to TRBJ2-7, with 8 bases identical to TRBD2. The CDR3 loop spans 14 amino acids. Trimming cost V 4 bases and J 4 bases; bases outside gene matches: 7. Per the germline V gene, CDR1 is SGDLS and CDR2 is YYNGEE. CDR3 sequence: CASSLSGRTYEQYF. CDR3 nucleotide sequence: TGTGCCAGCAGCTTGAGCGGGAGAACTTACGAGCAGTACTTC.

Written as DNA, the CDR3 is TGTGCCAGCTTTTGGACAGGGAACTTTCGCGAGCAGTACTTC. It codes for CASFWTGNFREQYF. The genes are TRBV2 and TRBJ2-7; 8 bases agree with TRBD1. The ends lost 8 bases at V and 6 bases at J; junction bases unmatched: 12. From germline, CDR1 is SNHLY and CDR2 FYNNEI. The CDR3 is 14 residues long. Using reference TRBV2 and TRBJ2-7 for the parts outside the CDR3, the full variable domain is EPEVTQTPSHQVTQMGQEVILRCVPISNHLYFYWYRQILGQKVEFLVSFYNNEISEKSEIFDDQFSVERPDGSNFTLKIRSTKLEDSAMYFCASFWTGNFREQYFGPGTRLTVT.

The J gene is TRBJ1-5, the V gene TRBV27; TRBD1 agrees at 7 bases. The CDR3 is 16 amino acids. Germline V gene sequence: CDR1 MNHEY, CDR2 SMNVEV (reference sequence). The junction had 11 bases not matched to a gene; V was cut back by 5 bases and J by 4 bases. CDR3 loop: CASSPRQGIENQPQHF. The CDR3 coding sequence is TGTGCCAGCAGTCCCCGACAGGGCATCGAGAATCAGCCCCAGCATTTT.

The chain uses TRBV6-4 and TRBJ2-7, with D possibly TRBD1 on 6 matching bases. This CDR3 region has 15 residues. The V gene lost 3 bases and the J gene lost 5 bases, with 17 bases spanning the gap. Germline V gene sequence: CDR1 MRHNA, CDR2 SNTAGT. Written as DNA, the CDR3 is TGTGCCAGCAGTGAATCGACAGGAGGTATCCACGAGCAGTACTTC. It specifies CASSESTGGIHEQYF.

This chain joins TRBV30 and TRBJ2-1, with TRBD2 identical over 12 bases. The CDR3 length is 13 residues. CDR1 GTSNPN and CDR2 SVGIG come from the germline V gene (reference sequence). The ends lost 1 base at V and 15 bases at J; junction bases unmatched: 7. In DNA form, the CDR3 reads TGTGCCTGGAGTGGGACTAGCGGGGCCGCCGGGTTCTTC. It encodes CAWSGTSGAAGFF.

V and J are TRBV19 and TRBJ1-1, with TRBD1 identical over 8 bases. V lost 4 bases and J lost 6; bases outside the gene matches: 4. This CDR3 has 13 amino acids. Germline V lookup: CDR1 LNHDA, CDR2 SQIVND (reference sequence). CDR3 coding DNA: TGTGCCAGTAGTACAAGGACAGGGTCTGAAGCTTTCTTT. Translated, it gives CASSTRTGSEAFF.

The gene calls are TRBV5-4 and TRBJ1-2; D call uncertain. The V gene's germline CDR1 is SGHNT and CDR2 YYREEE (reference sequence). The CDR3 spans 15 residues. The V gene lost 5 bases and the J gene lost 2 bases, with 16 bases spanning the gap. The CDR3 DNA reads TGTGCCAGCAGAGGGAGTTCCCCTGCCAACTATGGCTACACCTTC. Residues: CASRGSSPANYGYTF.

The chain recombines TRBV4-2 with TRBJ1-5; D is perhaps TRBD1 (6 bases). This CDR3 has 17 residues. Trimming took 0 bases from V and 3 from J, leaving 15 bases between them. CDR1 and CDR2 from the germline V gene are LGHNA and YNFKEQ. CDR3 amino acids: CASSQDSRGTINQPQHF. CDR3 DNA sequence: TGTGCCAGCAGCCAAGACTCTAGGGGGACGATCAATCAGCCCCAGCATTTT.

The CDR3, as DNA: TGTGCCAGCCAATCCCCCCTAGCGGGAGTAGGAGAGCAGTACTTC. Protein product: CASQSPLAGVGEQYF. The chain combines TRBV28 with TRBJ2-7; 10 bases agree with TRBD2. Germline lookup yields CDR1 MDHEN and CDR2 SYDVKM. Trimming took 8 bases from V and 7 from J; bases not matched to a gene: 14. This CDR3 is built from 15 residues. Full variable domain (rest looked up from reference TRBV28 and TRBJ2-7): DVKVTQSSRYLVKRTGEKVFLECVQDMDHENMFWYRQDPGLGLRLIYFSYDVKMKEKGDIPEGYSVSREKKERFSLILESASTNQTSMYLCASQSPLAGVGEQYFGPGTRLTVT.